The 19 T cell receptor beta chains below come from one sample, sequenced in a study of shared clonotypes between healthy human individuals. CD45RO-negative, CCR7-positively selected cells formed the naive CD8 fraction, excluding terminally differentiated effector memory CD45RA+ cells. Using immunoSEQ multiplex PCR, the repertoire was profiled, and TCRdb retains in-frame clones only, with some absent. Of millions of clones listed, over 85% are singletons. Material: naive CD8+ T cells sorted from blood. The receptors come from a man between 18 and 35 years old in good health.

With regard to this clone: A junction end diverges from the germline sequence, so it may reflect a read error. The chain employs TRBV5-8 and TRBJ1-1; 8 nucleotides agree with TRBD1. The CDR3 is 13 residues long. Germline V lookup: CDR1 SGHTS, CDR2 YDEGEE. The CDR3 spells CASSLAGGDSPLF. For the CDR3, the DNA is TGTGCCAGCAGCTTGGCAGGGGGCGACAGTCCGCTCTTT.

To note about this clone: Within the sample, other DNA sequences also encode this same CDR3. The chain carries TRBV6-5 and TRBJ2-7; a weak D match, TRBD1 (6 bases). The CDR3 extends over 13 amino acids. V shed 3 bases and J shed 3 bases, with 9 bases lying between them. Germline assignment: CDR1 MNHEY and CDR2 SVGAGI. CDR3 loop: CASSYRRGYEQYF. CDR3 in DNA: TGTGCCAGCAGTTATCGCAGGGGCTACGAGCAGTACTTC.

V is TRBV4-3 and J is TRBJ2-7; D is ambiguous. CDR1 LGHNA and CDR2 YSLEER come from the germline V gene. Trimming removed 0 bases from V and 1 base from J, with 16 bases in between. This CDR3 contains 17 residues. CDR3 nucleotide sequence: TGCGCCAGCAGCCAAGATCTTGCCAACGCGGAGTCCTACGAGCAGTACTTC. Translation: CASSQDLANAESYEQYF.

This clone was found a few times. This rearrangement joins TRBV5-1 to TRBJ1-1; maybe TRBD1 (5 bases). The CDR3 consists of 16 residues. Germline assignment: CDR1 SGHRS and CDR2 YFSETQ. Trimming took 1 base from V and 1 from J, leaving 14 bases between them. Here the CDR3 reads CASSLWPDTGNTEAFF. The DNA for the CDR3 is TGCGCCAGCAGCTTGTGGCCGGACACGGGGAACACTGAAGCTTTCTTT.

The chain recombines TRBV7-9 with TRBJ2-5, with 10 bases aligning to TRBD1. CDR3 length: 15 amino acids. The ends lost 5 bases at V and 4 bases at J; junction bases unmatched: 7. The germline CDR1 and CDR2 sequences are SEHNR and FQNEAQ (reference sequence). CDR3 loop: CASSPRQGAGETQYF. CDR3 bases: TGTGCCAGCAGCCCTAGACAGGGGGCAGGAGAGACCCAGTACTTC. Based on the CDR3 plus reference TRBV7-9 and TRBJ2-5, the full variable domain is DTGVSQNPRHKITKRGQNVTFRCDPISEHNRLYWYRQTLGQGPEFLTYFQNEAQLEKSRLLSDRFSAERPKGSFSTLEIQRTEQGDSAMYLCASSPRQGAGETQYFGPGTRLLVL.

J is TRBJ1-1 and V is TRBV5-5; D is perhaps TRBD1 (5 bases). The germline gives CDR1 SGHKS, CDR2 YYEKEE (reference sequence). Trimming stripped 2 bases from V and 5 bases from J, with 13 bases between. This CDR3 is 14 amino acids long. CDR3 bases: TGTGCCAGCAGCTTCGACAGAGGGGTTACTGAAGCTTTCTTT. Protein product: CASSFDRGVTEAFF.

This chain joins TRBV5-6 and TRBJ2-1; 8 bases match TRBD1. Germline V lookup: CDR1 SGHDT, CDR2 YYEEEE. This CDR3 is 14 amino acids long. The junction had 2 bases not matched to a gene; V was cut back by 5 bases and J by 1 base. CDR3 residues: CASRGTGSYNEQFF. CDR3 nucleotide sequence: TGTGCCAGCAGGGGGACAGGATCCTACAATGAGCAGTTCTTC.

A note on this clone: Other DNA sequences in the sample encode the same CDR3. The J gene is TRBJ2-7, the V gene TRBV19, with 11 nucleotides matching TRBD1. CDR1 and CDR2 (germline): LNHDA, SQIVND (reference sequence). V lost 3 bases, J lost 4 bases, and 2 bases stayed unmatched. The length of the CDR3 is 14 residues. CDR3 in DNA: TGTGCCAGTAGTATCGGGACAGGGGGATACGAGCAGTACTTC. Translating gives CASSIGTGGYEQYF.

The chain recombines TRBV2 with TRBJ1-5; perhaps TRBD1 as D (6 bases). This CDR3 spans 13 amino acids. Trimming took 3 bases from V and 4 from J, leaving 7 bases between them. The germline V gene has CDR1 SNHLY and CDR2 FYNNEI. The CDR3 protein is CASSDRGNQPQHF. CDR3 DNA: TGTGCCAGCAGTGACAGGGGAAATCAGCCCCAGCATTTT.

With regard to this clone: The sample carries other DNA sequences with the same CDR3. V gene TRBV2 combines with J gene TRBJ1-1; D may be TRBD1 (5 bases). Germline CDR1 is SNHLY and CDR2 is FYNNEI. Trimming took 6 bases from V and 1 from J, leaving 9 bases between them. The CDR3 runs to 13 residues. The CDR3 sequence: CASSSTANTEAFF. DNA of the CDR3: TGTGCCAGCAGCTCGACAGCGAACACTGAAGCTTTCTTT.

A note on this clone: In the same sample, other DNA sequences code for this CDR3. The chain has TRBV9 and TRBJ2-7; no definite D call. V gave up 0 bases and J gave up 2 bases, with 9 bases separating them. This CDR3 is built from 14 residues. Germline lookup yields CDR1 SGDLS and CDR2 YYNGEE. CDR3 coding DNA: TGTGCCAGCAGCGTAGGAGTGGGCGCCTACGAGCAGTACTTC. It translates to CASSVGVGAYEQYF.

A single count supports this clone. The chain employs TRBV18 and TRBJ1-1; 9 bases match TRBD1. The CDR3 is made up of 16 amino acids. Germline CDR1 is KGHSH and CDR2 is LQKENI. Trimming cost V 3 bases and J 1 base; bases outside gene matches: 6. CDR3: CASSPGQGRENTEAFF. In DNA form, the CDR3 reads TGTGCCAGCTCACCCGGACAGGGGCGCGAGAACACTGAAGCTTTCTTT.

This clone appeared a few times. V gene TRBV5-8 combines with J gene TRBJ1-6; TRBD1 matches at 8 bases. Germline V gene lookup returns CDR1 SGHTS and CDR2 YDEGEE. The CDR3 has 14 residues. V was pared by 0 bases and J by 9 bases, with 2 bases of the junction left unmatched. The DNA of the CDR3 is TGTGCCAGCAGCTTGGGACAGGGGAGTTCACCCCTCCACTTT. Its translation: CASSLGQGSSPLHF.

For this clone: A junction end diverges from the germline sequence, so it may reflect a read error. This chain links TRBV6-1 with TRBJ2-7, with 7 positions matching TRBD2. The CDR3 is made up of 17 amino acids. Per germline, CDR1 MNHNS and CDR2 SASEGT. The CDR3 here is CAISGGGRAEVTYEQYF. CDR3 bases: TGTGCCATCAGTGGTGGGGGGAGGGCCGAAGTTACCTACGAGCAGTACTTC.

The chain combines TRBV11-2 with TRBJ2-3; possible D gene TRBD1, 6 bases. The CDR3 has 17 residues. The germline CDR1 and CDR2 sequences are SGHAT and FQNNGV. The V end lost 4 bases, the J end lost 3 bases, and 20 bases lay between the germline ends. In DNA form, the CDR3 reads TGTGCCAGCAGCTCCCACCGTGACAGGCTACTAACAGATACGCAGTATTTT. It codes for CASSSHRDRLLTDTQYF.

As regards this clone: This sample includes further DNA sequences coding for the same CDR3. The chain couples TRBV27 to TRBJ2-7, with 7 bases identical to TRBD1. Losses at the gene ends were 4 bases for V and 2 bases for J; bases not matched to a gene: 5. The germline V gene has CDR1 MNHEY and CDR2 SMNVEV (reference sequence). This CDR3 contains 14 residues. As DNA, the CDR3 is TGTGCCAGCAGTTCTGGACAGGCAACCTACGAGCAGTACTTC. Translated: CASSSGQATYEQYF.

The chain combines TRBV9 with TRBJ1-3, with D perhaps TRBD1 (6 bases). CDR1 and CDR2 (germline): SGDLS, YYNGEE. This CDR3 spans 16 amino acids. Trimming removed 3 bases from V and 3 bases from J, with 16 bases in between. DNA of the CDR3: TGTGCCAGCAGCGGTTCGAGGACAGCCCTTGGAAACACCATATATTTT. Its protein is CASSGSRTALGNTIYF. The full variable domain, its missing parts supplied by reference TRBV9 and TRBJ1-3, is DSGVTQTPKHLITATGQRVTLRCSPRSGDLSVYWYQQSLDQGLQFLIQYYNGEERAKGNILERFSAQQFPDLHSELNLSSLELGDSALYFCASSGSRTALGNTIYFGEGSWLTVV.

The rearrangement links TRBV28 to TRBJ2-1; D possibly corresponds to TRBD2 (6 bases). CDR3 length equals 15 residues. V lost 3 bases and J lost 3, with 12 bases in between. Germline CDR1 and CDR2: MDHEN and SYDVKM. The CDR3 loop is CASSFSSEGYNEQFF. The CDR3 region has the DNA TGTGCCAGCAGTTTTTCATCGGAGGGCTACAATGAGCAGTTCTTC.

V is TRBV7-9 and J is TRBJ1-4, with TRBD1 identical over 7 bases. The germline V gene encodes CDR1 SEHNR and CDR2 FQNEAQ (reference sequence). Trimming took 6 bases from V and 8 from J; bases not matched to a gene: 9. The length of the CDR3 is 14 residues. The DNA of the CDR3 is TGTGCCAGCAGGAACGACAGGGCTGGAGAAAAACTGTTTTTT. This sequence encodes CASRNDRAGEKLFF.